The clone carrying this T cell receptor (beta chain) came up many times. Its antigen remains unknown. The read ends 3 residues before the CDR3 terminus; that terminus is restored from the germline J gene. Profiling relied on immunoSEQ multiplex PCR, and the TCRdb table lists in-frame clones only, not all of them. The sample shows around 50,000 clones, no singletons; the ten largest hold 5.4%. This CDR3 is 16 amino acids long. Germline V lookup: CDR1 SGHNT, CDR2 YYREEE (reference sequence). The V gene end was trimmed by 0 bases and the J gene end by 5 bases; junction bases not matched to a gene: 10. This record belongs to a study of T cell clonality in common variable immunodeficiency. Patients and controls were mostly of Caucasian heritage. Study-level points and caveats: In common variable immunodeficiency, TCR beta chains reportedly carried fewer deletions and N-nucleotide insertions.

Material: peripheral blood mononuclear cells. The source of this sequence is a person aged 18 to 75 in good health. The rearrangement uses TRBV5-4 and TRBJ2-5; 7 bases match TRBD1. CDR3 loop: CASSLGTGQVGETQYF. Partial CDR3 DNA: TGTGCCAGCAGCTTGGGAACTGGACAGGTTGGGGAGACC.